This T cell receptor (beta chain) was sequenced during a study of cytomegalovirus exposure and HLA in healthy donors (dated by TCRdb to the late 2010s). At the level of the whole study: According to an earlier analysis of a few hundred of the donors, roughly 180 million T cells yielded 117 million unique TCR beta sequences and roughly 280 Gb of sequence data. About 280 gigabases of sequencing data and 91 million or so unique TCR sequences made up an early release that covered roughly 670 HLA-typed donors. The genetic ancestry cluster associated with self-reported Caucasian donors included 81% of the 398 genotyped donors. The study aimed to test whether cataloging public T cell receptors could reveal signatures of past pathogen exposure. The T cell repertoires of 666 subjects were profiled by immunosequencing and related to cytomegalovirus serostatus. Besides the first cohort of roughly 700 subjects, a separate validation cohort made up of over 100 different subjects was used. High-throughput TCR immunosequencing, statistical association of individual TCRs with disease status, and machine learning were combined to predict cytomegalovirus infection status. To study patterns of TCR occurrence, a later analysis re-analyzed previously published TCR beta repertoires from several hundred donors and added high-resolution HLA genotyping. Rather than drawing on any new phenotypic data, the later analysis identified candidate immune exposures from TCR beta sequences and the way those sequences occurred across donors. In an earlier analysis of 587 of the donors, high-throughput TCR beta sequencing was used to judge whether each TCR beta V gene segment behaved as functional or pseudogenic. Donor age, sex, ethnicity and CMV serostatus were compiled together with the repertoire data. A later genetic analysis took genome-wide SNP genotypes for about three fifths of the roughly 670 donors and used that subset as a discovery cohort. All discovery cohort repertoires had been generated on a single sequencing platform. HLA typing covered class I and class II loci at four-digit resolution. Typing coverage differed by locus: A, B, C, DRB1 and DQB1 were typed in about 620-640 donors, DQA1 in about 500, DPA1 in 600 to 610, and DPB1 in 400 to 480. Roughly five DR-DQ haplotypes were handled as single units for association and clustering, since linkage in the cohort was strong. Across 398 genotyped donors of the cohort, an average of about 250,000 unique TCR beta nucleotide sequences per donor were sequenced, and 15% to 20% of those sequences were non-productive.

To prepare the library, the immunoSEQ multiplex PCR assay was applied. The multiplex PCR relied on a mix of 60 forward primers for TCR Vbeta segments and 13 reverse primers for TCR Jbeta segments. The CDR3 region of rearranged TCR beta genes was amplified from genomic DNA with a multiplex PCR assay. Amplified TCR beta libraries were sequenced as 87-base-pair reads on the Illumina HiSeq System. On the authors' methods: A later analysis tallied 75 million to 95 million unique TCR beta chains across the 640 or so repertoires, and approximately 11 million of those chains were shared by two or more donors. A nearest-neighbor algorithm error-corrected the raw reads and collapsed the reads into unique sequences, merging closely related sequences to remove PCR and sequencing errors. V, D and J gene segments were assigned by aligning CDR3 sequences to IMGT reference sequences. For a sequence to be retained, a match of at least six nucleotides was required to both a V gene segment and a J gene segment. A rearrangement was called productive if the CDR3 had no stop codons and remained in frame with V and J, and every other rearrangement was called non-productive. CDR3 was defined according to IMGT convention as the region running from the second conserved V-encoded cysteine to the conserved J-encoded phenylalanine. The earlier analysis of about 530 of the donors excluded any sequence lacking an unambiguous match to a single V gene segment. In an earlier analysis of approximately 590 of the donors, V segments were called functional above 56.7% productive rearrangements and were called segregating when the between-donor standard deviation exceeded 5%. A statistical classification framework was developed to diagnose cytomegalovirus status using the catalog of TCR beta chain sequences. In a later analysis, TCR nucleotide sequences were compared against IMGT/GENE-DB human TR gene sequences so that V and J genes could be assigned. Using the TCRdist pipeline, a later analysis assigned CDR3 sequences along with most-parsimonious VDJ recombination scenarios. In a later analysis, each TCR beta chain was defined by its CDR3 amino acid sequence together with its V-gene family, and reads lacking a unique V-gene family were excluded. In a later analysis, nearly 600 highly shared, low-generation-probability nucleotide sequences were removed to address suspected cross-contamination and a sequencing artifact. For each public chain, a later analysis derived a clonal expansion index from normalized ranks of inferred template counts within each repertoire. In a later analysis, generation probabilities were computed using a VDJ recombination model fitted to out-of-frame rearrangements, and the results were checked against IGoR. In a later analysis, hypergeometric tests were used to score TCR-TCR, TCR-HLA and TCR-CMV co-occurrence, with a repertoire-size bias correction applied to TCR pairs. A later analysis estimated false discovery rates by permuting HLA or CMV assignments 20 times. In a later analysis, co-occurring TCRs were grouped with DBSCAN, and TCRdist sequence similarity was added when clustering was performed within HLA-allele-positive subsets. For co-occurrence clustering, repertoires with fewer than 30,000 or more than 120,000 public chains were excluded, along with 4 to 6 repertoires with anomalous nucleotide sharing. TCRdb limited this immuneACCESS table to in-frame rearrangements with V and J called. A share of clones is missing; checked studies link under half to unresolved V genes, and the rest is unexplained. The V and J calls and clone size are taken from that table; D and trimming were inferred from the DNA. The sample table holds some 120,000 clones, of which 55% to 75% were seen once. Clones ranked in the top ten supply around 9.7% of the sample.

The cohort was made up of 666 healthy bone marrow donors. At the time of sampling, every cohort member was nominally healthy, though immune exposures that went unrecorded were likely present. The donor tested CMV seropositive, placing the donor among the roughly 300 seropositive members of the cohort. Each donor provided a peripheral blood sample, and peripheral blood mononuclear cells were used for TCR beta sequencing. Genomic DNA extraction from the blood cell samples was performed with the Qiagen DNeasy Blood Extraction Kit. CDR1 and CDR2, per the germline V gene (reference sequence), are SEHNR and FQNEAQ. The CDR3, cysteine through phenylalanine, is 17 amino acids long. Solely the CDR3 DNA is kept, with 51 bases framed from the first base. V was cut back by 1 base and J by 0 bases, leaving a gap of 13 bases between them. Remarks on this clone: The antigen it recognizes is unknown. It has no much larger one-base neighbor in the sample; base qualities were not kept.

The study at large found these results: The study listed 164 TCR beta chains as associated with cytomegalovirus. In vitro tests confirmed that a few of the cytomegalovirus-associated TCR beta chains recognize cytomegalovirus antigens. In a later genetic analysis, fewer N-insertions in productive TCRs were reported among donors in an Asian-associated ancestry cluster than the roughly 700-donor mean. According to a later analysis, parvovirus B19, influenza, CMV and Epstein-Barr virus appeared linked to several top co-occurrence clusters. Correlated functional status among segregating V segments might be attributable to linkage disequilibrium, but an unknown experimental factor could not be ruled out. For the cohort, immune exposure information was limited to CMV serostatus. When HLA alleles, especially DR and DQ, strongly co-occurred, TCR associations were difficult to assign to individual alleles. It was suggested by the authors that the approach could potentially be generalized to other disease states and immunological phenotypes. The 87-base-pair reads could not distinguish some IMGT-functional V segments, including TRBV6-2 and TRBV6-3, so those segments were excluded. A cluster of highly shared sequence variants was judged likely to represent a technical artifact of the sequencing pipeline. In a later analysis, some 18,000 TCR beta sequences were associated with specific HLA alleles at a false discovery rate of 0.05. In a later analysis, TCR association rates were found to vary across HLA loci, with the most associated TCRs seen for DRB1 alleles and the fewest for HLA-C alleles. Because counts were too low, roughly 16 rarely observed V segments, including chromosome 9 orphons, were left out of the earlier analysis of 587 of the donors. Most CMV-associated TCR beta chains appeared to be HLA-restricted in a later analysis, and the HLA associations seemed to be driven largely by CMV exposure. Sequencing depth was assumed to be roughly uniform across donors in the presence/absence analyses, though that assumption may not hold. Because HLA typing was unavailable for some donors at each locus, only the typed subset was used in association tests. An association between a missense DCLRE1C variant and V-gene and J-gene trimming of TCR beta chains was found in a later genetic analysis and replicated in an independent cohort. A further reported finding was that TCR beta sequences accurately predicted the HLA-A and HLA-B alleles for most subjects in the first cohort. Most TCR sequences were seen in very few donors, while some public TCRs were found in many individuals. This cohort had only TCR beta chains sequenced, and the lack of alpha or paired-chain data limited which features could be detected. In a later analysis, HLA-associated TCR beta chains showed more clonal expansion and lower generation probabilities than non-associated chains that were equally common. In both the original and validation cohorts, the classifier was reported to diagnose cytomegalovirus status with high specificity and sensitivity. In an earlier analysis of some 640 of the donors, most TCR beta V segments were observed in productive rearrangements about 87% or about 30% of the time, broadly matching IMGT annotations.

Material: PBMCs. The origin of this receptor is a woman in her thirties or forties in good health and CMV-seropositive. The chain couples TRBV7-9 to TRBJ2-1; a confident D gene designation cannot be given. DNA sequence: TGTGCCAGCAGCTTAGTCGGCGGTCGCCACTCCTACAATGAGCAGTTCTTC. It translates to CASSLVGGRHSYNEQFF.